Below are 2 T cell receptor beta chains sequenced from a single sample in a study of blood T cell repertoires in COVID-19. Libraries were prepared by immunoSEQ multiplex PCR; TCRdb keeps only in-frame clonotypes and omits some of them. The sample includes approximately 97,000 clones, 85% to 90% seen only once; the top ten take around 1.9%. The material sequenced was peripheral blood. The origin of the receptors is a man in his fifties or sixties with COVID-19, enrolled during active disease.

The rearrangement links TRBV4-1 to TRBJ1-2; D gene uncertain. V was clipped by 0 bases and J by 2 bases, with 7 bases between them. Germline-derived CDR1 and CDR2 are MGHRA and YSYEKL. The CDR3 has 14 residues. DNA of the CDR3: TGCGCCAGCAGCCAAGATCAACAGAACTATGGCTACACCTTC. Translation gives CASSQDQQNYGYTF.

The CDR3 DNA reads as TGTGCCAGCAGTGAAACAGGGTACCACGAGCAGTACTTC. Translation gives CASSETGYHEQYF. This chain links TRBV2 with TRBJ2-7; D perhaps matches TRBD1 (6 bases). Germline V CDR1 and CDR2: SNHLY, FYNNEI. V was trimmed by 2 bases and J by 5 bases, leaving 10 bases between them. The CDR3 runs 13 residues.